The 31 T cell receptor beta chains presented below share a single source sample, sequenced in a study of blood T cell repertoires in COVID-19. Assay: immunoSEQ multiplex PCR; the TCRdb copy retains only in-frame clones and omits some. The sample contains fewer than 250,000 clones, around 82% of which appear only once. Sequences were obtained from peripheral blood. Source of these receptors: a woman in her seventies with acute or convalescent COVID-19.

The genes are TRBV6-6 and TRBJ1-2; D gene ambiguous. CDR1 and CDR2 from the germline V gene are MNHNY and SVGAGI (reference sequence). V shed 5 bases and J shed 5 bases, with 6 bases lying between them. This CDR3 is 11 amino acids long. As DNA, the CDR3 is TGTGCCAGCAGTCCACTTTATGGCTACACCTTC. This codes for CASSPLYGYTF.

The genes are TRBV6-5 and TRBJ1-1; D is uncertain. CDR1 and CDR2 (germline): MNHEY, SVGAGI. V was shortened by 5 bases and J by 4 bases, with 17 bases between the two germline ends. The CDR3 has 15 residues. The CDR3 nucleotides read TGTGCCAGCAGTAGGGCGGCCGGGGTAGGCACTGAAGCTTTCTTT. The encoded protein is CASSRAAGVGTEAFF.

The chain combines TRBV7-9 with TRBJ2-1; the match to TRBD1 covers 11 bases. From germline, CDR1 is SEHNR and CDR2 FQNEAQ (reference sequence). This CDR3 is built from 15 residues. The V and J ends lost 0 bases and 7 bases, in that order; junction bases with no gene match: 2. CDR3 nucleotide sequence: TGTGCCAGCAGCTTAGCGGACAGGGGGCTAAATGAGCAGTTCTTC. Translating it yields CASSLADRGLNEQFF.

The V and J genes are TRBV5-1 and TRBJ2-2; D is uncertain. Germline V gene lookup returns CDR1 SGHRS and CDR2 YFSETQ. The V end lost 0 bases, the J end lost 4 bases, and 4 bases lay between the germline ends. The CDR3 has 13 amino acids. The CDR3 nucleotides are TGCGCCAGCAGCTTGGAGAGCACCGGGGAGCTGTTTTTT. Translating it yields CASSLESTGELFF.

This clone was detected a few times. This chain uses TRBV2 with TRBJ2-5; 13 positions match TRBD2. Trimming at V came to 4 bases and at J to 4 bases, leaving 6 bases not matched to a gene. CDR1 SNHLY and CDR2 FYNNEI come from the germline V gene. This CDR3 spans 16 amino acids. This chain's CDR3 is CASSGLAGGRGETQYF. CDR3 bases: TGTGCCAGCAGTGGACTAGCGGGGGGCCGGGGAGAGACCCAGTACTTC.

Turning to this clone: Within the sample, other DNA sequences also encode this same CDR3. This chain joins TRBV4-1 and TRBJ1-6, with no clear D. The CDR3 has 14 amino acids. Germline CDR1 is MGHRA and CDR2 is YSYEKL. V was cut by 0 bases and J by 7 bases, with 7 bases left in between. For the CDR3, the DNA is TGCGCCAGCAGCCAAGATAGAAGCAATTCACCCCTCCACTTT. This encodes CASSQDRSNSPLHF.

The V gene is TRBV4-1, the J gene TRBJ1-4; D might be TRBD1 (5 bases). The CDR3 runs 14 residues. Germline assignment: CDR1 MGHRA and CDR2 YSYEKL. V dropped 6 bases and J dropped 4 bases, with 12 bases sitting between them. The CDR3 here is CASRVWGGNEKLFF. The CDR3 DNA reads TGCGCCAGCAGAGTGTGGGGGGGTAATGAAAAACTGTTTTTT.

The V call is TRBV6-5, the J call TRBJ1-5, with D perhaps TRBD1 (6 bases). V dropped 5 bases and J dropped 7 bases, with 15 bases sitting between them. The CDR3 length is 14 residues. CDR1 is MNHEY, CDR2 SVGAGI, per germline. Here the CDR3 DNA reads TGTGCCAGCAGTAGCGGGACACCATCACAGCCCCAGCATTTT. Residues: CASSSGTPSQPQHF.

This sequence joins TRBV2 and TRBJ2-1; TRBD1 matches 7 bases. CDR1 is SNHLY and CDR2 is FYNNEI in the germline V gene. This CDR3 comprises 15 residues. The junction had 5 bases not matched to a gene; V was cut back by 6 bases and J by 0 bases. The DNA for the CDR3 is TGTGCCAGCAGCGCGGACAGGAGCTCCTACAATGAGCAGTTCTTC. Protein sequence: CASSADRSSYNEQFF.

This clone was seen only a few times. In DNA, the CDR3 is TGTGCCACCAGTGCGCAGGTTGGCACAGATACGCAGTATTTT. Translating it yields CATSAQVGTDTQYF. The V call is TRBV24-1, the J call TRBJ2-3; no clear D. V lost 5 bases and J 1 base, leaving 9 bases between the germline ends. CDR1 and CDR2 from the germline V gene are KGHDR and SFDVKD. This CDR3 is 14 amino acids long.

This chain's CDR3 is CASSIQGLDNSPLHF. In DNA, the CDR3 is TGTGCCAGTAGTATCCAGGGACTGGATAATTCACCCCTCCACTTT. The gene calls are TRBV19 and TRBJ1-6; TRBD1 is a possible D gene (5 bases). V was trimmed by 3 bases and J by 5 bases, leaving 11 bases between them. CDR1 is LNHDA and CDR2 is SQIVND in the germline V gene (reference sequence). The CDR3 covers 15 residues.

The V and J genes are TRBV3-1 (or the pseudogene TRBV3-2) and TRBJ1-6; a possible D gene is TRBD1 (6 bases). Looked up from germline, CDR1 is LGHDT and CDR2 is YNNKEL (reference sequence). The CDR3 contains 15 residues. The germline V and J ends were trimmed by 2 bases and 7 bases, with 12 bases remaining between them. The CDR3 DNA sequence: TGTGCCAGCAGCCAACTCAGGGGCGGGAATTCACCCCTCCACTTT. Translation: CASSQLRGGNSPLHF.

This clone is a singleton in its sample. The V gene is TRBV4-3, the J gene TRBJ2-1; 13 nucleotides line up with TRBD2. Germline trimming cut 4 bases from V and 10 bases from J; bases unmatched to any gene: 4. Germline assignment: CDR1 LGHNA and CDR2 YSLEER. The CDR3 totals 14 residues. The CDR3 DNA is TGCGCCAGCAGCCGGGGACTAGCGGGGTCGGAGCAGTTCTTC. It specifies CASSRGLAGSEQFF.

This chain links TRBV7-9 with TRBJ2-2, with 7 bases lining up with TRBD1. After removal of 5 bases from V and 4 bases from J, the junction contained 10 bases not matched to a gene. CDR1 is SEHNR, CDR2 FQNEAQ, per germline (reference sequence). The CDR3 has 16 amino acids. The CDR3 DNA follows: TGTGCCAGCAGCCAAATAAGGGGGCAGGGCACCGGGGAGCTGTTTTTT. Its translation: CASSQIRGQGTGELFF.

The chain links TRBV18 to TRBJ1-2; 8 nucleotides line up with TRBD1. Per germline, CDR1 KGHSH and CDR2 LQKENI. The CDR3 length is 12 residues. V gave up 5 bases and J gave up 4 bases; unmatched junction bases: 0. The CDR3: CASSGQGYGYTF. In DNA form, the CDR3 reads TGTGCCAGCTCAGGACAGGGCTATGGCTACACCTTC.

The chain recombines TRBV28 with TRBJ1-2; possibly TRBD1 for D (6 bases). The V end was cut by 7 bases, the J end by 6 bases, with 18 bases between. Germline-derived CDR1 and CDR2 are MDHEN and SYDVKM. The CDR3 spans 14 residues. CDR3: CASTINTGYDGYTF. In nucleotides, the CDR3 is TGTGCCAGCACTATAAATACAGGGTACGATGGCTACACCTTC.

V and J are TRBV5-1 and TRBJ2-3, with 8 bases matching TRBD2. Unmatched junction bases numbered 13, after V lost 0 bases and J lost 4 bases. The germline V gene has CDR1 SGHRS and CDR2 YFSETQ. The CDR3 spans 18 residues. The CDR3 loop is CASSLVKSGRGGSDTQYF. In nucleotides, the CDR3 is TGCGCCAGCAGCTTGGTTAAGAGTGGACGGGGGGGCTCAGATACGCAGTATTTT.

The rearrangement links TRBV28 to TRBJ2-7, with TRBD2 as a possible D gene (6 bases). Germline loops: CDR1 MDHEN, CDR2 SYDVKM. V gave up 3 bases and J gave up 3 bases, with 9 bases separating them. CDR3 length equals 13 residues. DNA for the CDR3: TGTGCCAGCAGTTTTGGGGGGATCTACGAGCAGTACTTC. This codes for CASSFGGIYEQYF.

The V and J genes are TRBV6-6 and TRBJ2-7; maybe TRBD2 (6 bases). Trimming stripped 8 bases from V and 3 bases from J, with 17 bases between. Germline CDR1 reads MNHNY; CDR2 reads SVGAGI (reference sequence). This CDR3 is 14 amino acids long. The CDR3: CASGRLVGNYEQYF. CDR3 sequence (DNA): TGTGCCAGCGGGAGGTTGGTGGGGAACTACGAGCAGTACTTC.

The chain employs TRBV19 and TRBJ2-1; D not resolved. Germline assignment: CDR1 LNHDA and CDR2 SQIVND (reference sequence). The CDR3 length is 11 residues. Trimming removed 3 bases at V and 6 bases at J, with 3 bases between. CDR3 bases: TGTGCCAGTAGTATCCTCAATGAGCAGTTCTTC. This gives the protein CASSILNEQFF.

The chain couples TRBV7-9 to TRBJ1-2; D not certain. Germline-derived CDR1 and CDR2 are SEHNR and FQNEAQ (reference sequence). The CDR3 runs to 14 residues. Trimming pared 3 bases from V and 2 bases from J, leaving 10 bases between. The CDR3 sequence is CASSFDFLNYGYTF. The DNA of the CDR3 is TGTGCCAGCAGCTTCGACTTTTTGAACTATGGCTACACCTTC.

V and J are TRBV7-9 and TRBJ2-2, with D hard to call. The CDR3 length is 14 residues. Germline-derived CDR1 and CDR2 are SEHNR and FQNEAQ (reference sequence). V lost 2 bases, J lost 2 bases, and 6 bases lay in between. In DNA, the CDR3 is TGTGCCAGCAGCTTACAGGTTAACACCGGGGAGCTGTTTTTT. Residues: CASSLQVNTGELFF.

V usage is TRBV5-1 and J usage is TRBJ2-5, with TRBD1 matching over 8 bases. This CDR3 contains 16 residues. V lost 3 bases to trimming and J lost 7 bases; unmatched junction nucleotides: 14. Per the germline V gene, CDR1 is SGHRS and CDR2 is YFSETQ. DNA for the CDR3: TGCGCCAGCAGCTCTAGGACAGGGAACGGGTTAGGGACCCAGTACTTC. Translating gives CASSSRTGNGLGTQYF.

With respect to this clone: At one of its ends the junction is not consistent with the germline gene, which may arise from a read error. The CDR3: CAWSVQGVSPQDF. DNA of the CDR3: TGTGCCTGGAGTGTACAGGGCGTTAGCCCCCAAGACTTC. J is TRBJ2-5 and V is TRBV30; perhaps TRBD1 as D (6 bases). Per germline, CDR1 GTSNPN and CDR2 SVGIG (reference sequence). The CDR3 consists of 13 residues.

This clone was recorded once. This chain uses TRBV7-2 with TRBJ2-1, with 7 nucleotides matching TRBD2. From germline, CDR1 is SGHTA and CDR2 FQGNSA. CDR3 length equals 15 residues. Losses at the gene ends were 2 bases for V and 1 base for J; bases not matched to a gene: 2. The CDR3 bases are TGTGCCAGCAGCTTATGGGGGGGGTCCTACAATGAGCAGTTCTTC. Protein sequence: CASSLWGGSYNEQFF.

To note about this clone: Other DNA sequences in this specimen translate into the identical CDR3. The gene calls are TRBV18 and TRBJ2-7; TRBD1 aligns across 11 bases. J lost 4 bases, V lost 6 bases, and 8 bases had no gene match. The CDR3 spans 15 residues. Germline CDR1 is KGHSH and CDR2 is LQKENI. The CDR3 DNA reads TGTGCCAGCTCGCCTGGACAGGGGGCTGGGTACGAGCAGTACTTC. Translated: CASSPGQGAGYEQYF.

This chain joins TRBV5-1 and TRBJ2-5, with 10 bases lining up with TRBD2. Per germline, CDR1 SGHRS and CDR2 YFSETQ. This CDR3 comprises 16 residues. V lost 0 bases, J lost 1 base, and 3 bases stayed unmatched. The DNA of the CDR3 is TGCGCCAGCAGCTTGGCTCCTAGCGGGGGCCAAGAGACCCAGTACTTC. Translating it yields CASSLAPSGGQETQYF.

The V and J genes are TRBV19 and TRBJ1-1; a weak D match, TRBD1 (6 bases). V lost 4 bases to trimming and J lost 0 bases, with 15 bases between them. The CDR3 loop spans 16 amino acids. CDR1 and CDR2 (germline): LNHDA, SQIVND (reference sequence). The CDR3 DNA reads TGTGCCAGTAGTACAACAGGGATATTCATGAACACTGAAGCTTTCTTT. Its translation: CASSTTGIFMNTEAFF.

The CDR3 spells CASSPGTGEEKLFF. The CDR3 region has the DNA TGCGCCAGCAGTCCCGGGACAGGGGAGGAAAAACTGTTTTTT. The chain uses TRBV4-1 and TRBJ1-4; 10 nucleotides line up with TRBD1. Unmatched junction bases numbered 6, after V lost 6 bases and J lost 8 bases. This CDR3 contains 14 residues. The germline V gene encodes CDR1 MGHRA and CDR2 YSYEKL.

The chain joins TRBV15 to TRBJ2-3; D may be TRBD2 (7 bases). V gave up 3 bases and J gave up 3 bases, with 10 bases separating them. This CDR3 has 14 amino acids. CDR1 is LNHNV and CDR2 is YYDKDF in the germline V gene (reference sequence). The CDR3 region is CATSRGGHTDTQYF. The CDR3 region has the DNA TGTGCCACCAGCAGGGGGGGGCATACAGATACGCAGTATTTT. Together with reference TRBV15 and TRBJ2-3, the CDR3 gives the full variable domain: DAMVIQNPRYQVTQFGKPVTLSCSQTLNHNVMYWYQQKSSQAPKLLFHYYDKDFNNEADTPDNFQSRRPNTSFCFLDIRSPGLGDTAMYLCATSRGGHTDTQYFGPGTRLTVL.

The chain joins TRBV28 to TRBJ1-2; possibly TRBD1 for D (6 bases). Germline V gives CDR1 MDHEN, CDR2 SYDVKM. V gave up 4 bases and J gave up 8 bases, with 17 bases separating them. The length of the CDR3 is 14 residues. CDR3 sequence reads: CASSSAQGPWGYTF. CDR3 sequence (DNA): TGTGCCAGCAGTTCAGCACAGGGTCCCTGGGGCTACACCTTC.